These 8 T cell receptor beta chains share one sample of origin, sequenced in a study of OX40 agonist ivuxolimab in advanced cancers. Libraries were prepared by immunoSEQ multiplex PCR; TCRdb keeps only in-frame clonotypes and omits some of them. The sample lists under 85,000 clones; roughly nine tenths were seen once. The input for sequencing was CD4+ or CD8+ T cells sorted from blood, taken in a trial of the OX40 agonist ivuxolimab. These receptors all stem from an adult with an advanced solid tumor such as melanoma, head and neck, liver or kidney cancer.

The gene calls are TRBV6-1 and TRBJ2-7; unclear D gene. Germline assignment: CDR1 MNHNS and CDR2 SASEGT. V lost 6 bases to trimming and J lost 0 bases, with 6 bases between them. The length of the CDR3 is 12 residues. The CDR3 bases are TGTGCCAGCAGCCCGAACTCCTACGAGCAGTACTTC. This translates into CASSPNSYEQYF.

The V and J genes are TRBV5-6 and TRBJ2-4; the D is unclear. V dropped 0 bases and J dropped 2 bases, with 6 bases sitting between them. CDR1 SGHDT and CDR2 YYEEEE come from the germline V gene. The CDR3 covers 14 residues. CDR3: CASSLGRSKNIQYF. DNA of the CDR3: TGTGCCAGCAGCTTGGGGCGTTCCAAAAACATTCAGTACTTC.

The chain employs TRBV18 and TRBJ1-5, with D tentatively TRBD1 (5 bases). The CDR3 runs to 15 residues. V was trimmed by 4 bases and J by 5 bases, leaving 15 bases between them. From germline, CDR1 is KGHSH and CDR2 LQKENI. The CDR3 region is CASSLFTGADQPQHF. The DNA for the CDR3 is TGTGCCAGCTCACTATTTACCGGGGCTGATCAGCCCCAGCATTTT.

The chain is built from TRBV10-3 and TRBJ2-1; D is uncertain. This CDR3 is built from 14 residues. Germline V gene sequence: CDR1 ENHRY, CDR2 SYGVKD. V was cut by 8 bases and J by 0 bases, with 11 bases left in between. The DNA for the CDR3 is TGTGCCATCGCTGGATTAGGCTCCTACAATGAGCAGTTCTTC. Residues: CAIAGLGSYNEQFF.

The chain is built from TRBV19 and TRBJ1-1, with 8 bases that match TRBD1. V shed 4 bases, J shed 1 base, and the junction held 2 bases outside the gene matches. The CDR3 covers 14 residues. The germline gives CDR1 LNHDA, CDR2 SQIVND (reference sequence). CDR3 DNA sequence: TGTGCCAGTAGTACAGGACAGGGGAACACTGAAGCTTTCTTT. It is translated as CASSTGQGNTEAFF.

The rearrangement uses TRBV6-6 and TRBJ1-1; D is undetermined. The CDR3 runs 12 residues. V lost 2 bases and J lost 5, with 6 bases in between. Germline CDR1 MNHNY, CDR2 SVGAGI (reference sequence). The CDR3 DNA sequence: TGTGCCAGCAGTTACGATTTTACTGAAGCTTTCTTT. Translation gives CASSYDFTEAFF.

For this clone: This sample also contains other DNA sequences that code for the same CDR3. CDR3: CASSLSSGNTIYF. In DNA form, the CDR3 reads TGCGCCAGCAGCTTGAGCTCTGGAAACACCATATATTTT. This rearrangement joins TRBV5-1 to TRBJ1-3; no definite D call. CDR3 size: 13 residues. Germline CDR1 is SGHRS and CDR2 is YFSETQ. Between the trimmed V and J ends, which lost 1 base and 0 bases, there was a span of 2 bases.

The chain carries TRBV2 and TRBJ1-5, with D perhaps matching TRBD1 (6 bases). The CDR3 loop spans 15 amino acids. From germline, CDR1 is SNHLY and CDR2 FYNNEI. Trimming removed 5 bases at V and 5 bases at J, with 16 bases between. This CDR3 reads CASSSETGGDQPQHF. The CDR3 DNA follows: TGTGCCAGCAGTTCTGAGACAGGTGGCGATCAGCCCCAGCATTTT.